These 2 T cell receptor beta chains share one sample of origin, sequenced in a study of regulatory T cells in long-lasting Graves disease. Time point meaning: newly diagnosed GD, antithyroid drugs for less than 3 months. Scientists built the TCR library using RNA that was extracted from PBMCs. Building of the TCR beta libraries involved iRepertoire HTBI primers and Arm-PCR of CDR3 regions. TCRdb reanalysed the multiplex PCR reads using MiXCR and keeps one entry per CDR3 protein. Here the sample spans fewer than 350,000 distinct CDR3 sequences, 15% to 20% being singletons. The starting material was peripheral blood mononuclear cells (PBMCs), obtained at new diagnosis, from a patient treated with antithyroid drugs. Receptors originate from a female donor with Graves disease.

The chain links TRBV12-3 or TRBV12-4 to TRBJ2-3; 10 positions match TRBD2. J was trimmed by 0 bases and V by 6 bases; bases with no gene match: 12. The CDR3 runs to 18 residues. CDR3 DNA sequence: TGTGCCAGCAGCCAATCCCAAGGACTAGCGGTTAGCACAGATACGCAGTATTTT. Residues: CASSQSQGLAVSTDTQYF.

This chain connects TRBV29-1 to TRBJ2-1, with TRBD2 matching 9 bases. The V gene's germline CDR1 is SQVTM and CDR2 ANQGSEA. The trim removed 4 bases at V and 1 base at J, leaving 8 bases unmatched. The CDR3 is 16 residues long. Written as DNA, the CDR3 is TGCAGCGTTGTGTACGGCGGGAGGGCGTCCTACAATGAGCAGTTCTTC. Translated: CSVVYGGRASYNEQFF.